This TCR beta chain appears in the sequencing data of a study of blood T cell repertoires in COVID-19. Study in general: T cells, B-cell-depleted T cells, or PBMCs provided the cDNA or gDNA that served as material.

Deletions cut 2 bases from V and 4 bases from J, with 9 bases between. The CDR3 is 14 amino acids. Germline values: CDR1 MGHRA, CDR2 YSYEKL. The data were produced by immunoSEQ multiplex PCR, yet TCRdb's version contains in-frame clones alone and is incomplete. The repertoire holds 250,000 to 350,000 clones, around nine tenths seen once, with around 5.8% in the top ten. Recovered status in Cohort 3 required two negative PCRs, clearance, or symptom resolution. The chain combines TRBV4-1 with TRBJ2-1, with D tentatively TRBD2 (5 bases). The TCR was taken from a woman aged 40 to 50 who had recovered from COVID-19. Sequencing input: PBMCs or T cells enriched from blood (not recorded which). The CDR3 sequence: CASSQPAVYNEQFF. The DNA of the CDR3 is TGCGCCAGCAGCCAACCAGCGGTGTACAATGAGCAGTTCTTC.